Listed below are T cell receptor beta chains from one sample, sequenced in a study of shared clonotypes between healthy human individuals. The data were produced by immunoSEQ multiplex PCR, yet TCRdb's version contains in-frame clones alone and is incomplete. The top ten clones hold 30% to 40% of a sample with about 690,000 clones, less than 95% of them seen once. The sample consisted of memory CD8+ T cells from PBMCs. The origin of the receptors is a man between 18 and 29 years old in good health. Some clones in this sample may be carry-over from other donors' samples. CDR3s include the opening cysteine and the closing phenylalanine or tryptophan. Fields, in order: V gene, J gene, D gene, clone size, CDR3 protein, CDR3 DNA. A D gene is named only where the DNA matches it firmly. Clone size is given for some rows only: seen once, a few or many times, or a class if the clone is expanded.

>TRBV28|TRBJ2-1|TRBD2|.
CASSLAGGSYNEQFF
TGTGCCAGCAGTCTAGCGGGAGGCAGTTACAATGAGCAGTTCTTC
>TRBV28|TRBJ2-7|.|.
CASSWAGLTYEQYF
TGTGCCAGCAGTTGGGCAGGGCTGACCTACGAGCAGTACTTC
>TRBV28|TRBJ2-5|TRBD2|.
CASKGLAGVAETQYF
TGTGCCAGCAAAGGACTAGCGGGAGTGGCGGAGACCCAGTACTTC
>TRBV9|TRBJ2-3|TRBD2|few
CASSVSGTSGSDTQYF
TGTGCCAGCAGCGTATCCGGGACTAGCGGGAGCGATACGCAGTATTTT
>TRBV29-1|TRBJ2-1|.|.
CSVLGPEGSEQFF
TGCAGCGTTCTTGGGCCCGAGGGGAGTGAGCAGTTCTTC
>TRBV11-2|TRBJ1-1|.|.
CASSLNGALENTEAFF
TGTGCCAGCAGCCTCAATGGGGCGTTAGAGAACACTGAAGCTTTCTTT
>TRBV27|TRBJ2-1|TRBD2|.
CASTNLWASGIYNEQFF
TGTGCCAGCACCAACCTTTGGGCTAGCGGGATATACAATGAGCAGTTCTTC
>TRBV5-6|TRBJ1-2|TRBD1|.
CASSREAGGSVYGYTF
TGTGCCAGCAGCCGGGAGGCAGGGGGGTCGGTCTATGGCTACACCTTC
>TRBV9|TRBJ2-2|.|few
CASGLWATGELFF
TGTGCCAGCGGGCTATGGGCGACCGGGGAGCTGTTTTTT
>TRBV14|TRBJ2-2|.|.
CASSLRVEARHGELFF
TGTGCCAGCAGCCTCCGGGTGGAAGCTAGGCACGGGGAGCTGTTTTTT
>TRBV19|TRBJ1-1|.|.
CASSIGGWIAEAFF
TGTGCCAGTAGTATTGGGGGTTGGATAGCTGAAGCTTTCTTT
>TRBV9|TRBJ2-7|.|.
CASSVGLGSYEQYF
TGTGCCAGCAGCGTAGGTTTAGGGTCCTACGAGCAGTACTTC
>TRBV4-1|TRBJ2-2|.|.
CASSLRDVTGELFF
TGCGCCAGCAGCCTGAGGGACGTCACCGGGGAGCTGTTTTTT
>TRBV10-3|TRBJ2-1|TRBD1|.
CAISEPRGQYNEQFF
TGTGCCATCAGTGAGCCCAGGGGGCAGTACAATGAGCAGTTCTTC
>TRBV4-3|TRBJ1-3|.|.
CASSQVAGGNTIYF
TGCGCCAGCAGCCAAGTGGCAGGAGGAAACACCATATATTTT
>TRBV10-3|TRBJ2-7|TRBD2|.
CAISVLRETLRSYEQYF
TGTGCCATCAGTGTTTTGCGGGAGACCCTTAGGTCCTACGAGCAGTACTTC
>TRBV7-9|TRBJ2-7|.|.
CAGSTQQYF
TGTGCCGGCTCAACCCAGCAGTACTTC
>TRBV9|TRBJ2-3|.|.
CASSVEGSGVDTQYF
TGTGCCAGCAGCGTGGAGGGGAGTGGGGTGGATACGCAGTATTTT
>TRBV20-1|TRBJ2-5|.|.
CSAPDQETQYF
TGCAGTGCTCCAGATCAAGAGACCCAGTACTTC
>TRBV19|TRBJ2-5|TRBD2|.
CASRPGLAGPRQETQYF
TGTGCCAGCCGGCCCGGACTAGCGGGTCCTCGGCAAGAGACCCAGTACTTC
>TRBV27|TRBJ2-3|TRBD1|.
CASSFDSGGGLTDTQYF
TGTGCCAGCAGTTTCGATTCAGGGGGCGGACTAACAGATACGCAGTATTTT
>TRBV9|TRBJ2-5|TRBD2|.
CASSVGGGPRETQYF
TGTGCCAGCAGCGTAGGGGGAGGGCCTCGGGAGACCCAGTACTTC
>TRBV6-1|TRBJ1-2|.|.
CASSEGGQVNYGYTF
TGTGCCAGCAGTGAAGGGGGTCAGGTAAACTATGGCTACACCTTC
>TRBV7-6|TRBJ2-1|TRBD2|.
CASSLVMREGLDNEQFF
TGTGCCAGCAGCTTAGTTATGCGGGAGGGCCTCGACAATGAGCAGTTCTTC
>TRBV27|TRBJ2-7|.|.
CASSPRDFSYEQYF
TGTGCCAGCAGTCCCCGGGACTTCTCCTACGAGCAGTACTTC
>TRBV7-2|TRBJ2-3|.|.
CASSYGGRERSSTDTQYF
TGTGCCAGCAGTTACGGCGGTCGGGAGCGGAGCAGCACAGATACGCAGTATTTT
>TRBV5-4|TRBJ1-2|.|.
CASSHQPSGTRGYTF
TGTGCCAGCAGCCACCAACCCTCCGGGACGCGGGGCTACACCTTC
>TRBV4-3|TRBJ2-1|.|.
CASSQRQDYYNEQFF
TGCGCCAGCAGCCAGAGACAGGACTACTACAATGAGCAGTTCTTC
>TRBV25-1|TRBJ2-7|TRBD1|.
CASSDGDRDHEQYF
TGTGCCAGCAGCGACGGGGACAGGGACCACGAGCAGTACTTC
>TRBV11-2|TRBJ2-7|TRBD2|.
CASSLGYGGEASYEQYF
TGTGCCAGCAGCTTAGGTTACGGGGGGGAGGCGAGTTACGAGCAGTACTTC
>TRBV27|TRBJ2-1|TRBD2|.
CASSSGTNNEQFF
TGTGCCAGCAGTTCCGGGACTAACAATGAGCAGTTCTTC
>TRBV30|TRBJ2-2|.|.
CAWRAGELFF
TGTGCCTGGAGAGCCGGGGAGCTGTTTTTT
>TRBV7-9|TRBJ2-1|.|.
CASSLTAWNEQFF
TGTGCCAGCAGCTTAACAGCCTGGAATGAGCAGTTCTTC
>TRBV5-1|TRBJ2-1|.|once
CASSPGRNQDNEQFF
TGCGCCAGCAGCCCTGGGAGGAACCAAGACAATGAGCAGTTCTTC
>TRBV9|TRBJ2-3|.|many
CASSGDTQYF
TGTGCCAGCAGCGGAGATACGCAGTATTTT
>TRBV21-1|TRBJ1-2|.|.
CASSKEGQGSNYGYTF
TGTGCCAGCAGCAAAGAGGGACAGGGGTCTAACTATGGCTACACCTTC
>TRBV13|TRBJ2-7|.|.
CASSLGVRDGGEQYF
TGTGCCAGCAGCTTAGGAGTTAGGGACGGTGGCGAGCAGTACTTC
>TRBV6-5|TRBJ2-2|.|few
CASRAATGELFF
TGTGCCAGCAGAGCAGCCACCGGGGAGCTGTTTTTT
>TRBV29-1|TRBJ2-7|.|.
CSVGPGTEQYF
TGCAGCGTTGGGCCCGGGACGGAGCAGTACTTC
>TRBV12-5|TRBJ1-1|TRBD1|.
CASGLGPTGPWTEAFF
TGTGCTAGTGGTTTGGGCCCGACAGGGCCTTGGACTGAAGCTTTCTTT
>TRBV6-5|TRBJ1-2|.|.
CASSSWAGGNYGYTF
TGTGCCAGCAGTTCCTGGGCGGGGGGGAACTATGGCTACACCTTC
>TRBV10-3|TRBJ2-3|.|.
CAISSRASPDTQYF
TGTGCCATCAGCAGCAGGGCCAGCCCAGATACGCAGTATTTT
>TRBV7-2|TRBJ2-5|.|.
CASSLLLAGAETQYF
TGTGCCAGCAGCTTACTTCTAGCAGGGGCAGAGACCCAGTACTTC
>TRBV5-6|TRBJ2-3|.|.
CASRLQGDNTQYF
TGTGCCAGCAGATTACAGGGTGATAATACGCAGTATTTT
>TRBV4-3|TRBJ2-7|TRBD2|.
CASSQGPSGNYEQYF
TGCGCCAGCAGCCAAGGGCCTAGCGGGAACTACGAGCAGTACTTC
>TRBV27|TRBJ1-1|.|.
CASSLSRATEAFF
TGTGCCAGCAGTTTAAGCCGGGCTACTGAAGCTTTCTTT
>TRBV11-2|TRBJ2-1|.|.
CASSLGRDGYNEQFF
TGTGCCAGCAGCTTAGGGCGGGATGGCTACAATGAGCAGTTCTTC
>TRBV2|TRBJ1-2|.|.
CATTGADDYGYTF
TGTGCCACCACCGGTGCAGACGACTATGGCTACACCTTC